What follows are 14 T cell receptor beta chains derived from one specimen sequenced in a study of T cells in localized non-small cell lung cancer. The data were produced by immunoSEQ multiplex PCR, yet TCRdb's version contains in-frame clones alone and is incomplete. The sample has 30,000 to 40,000 clones; 85% to 90% are singletons. The sample here was peripheral blood, taken before any cancer treatment. The source of these receptors is a woman aged 35 to 70 with stage I lung adenocarcinoma.

The V call is TRBV5-6, the J call TRBJ2-1; D could derive from TRBD1 or TRBD2 (5 bases each). The CDR3 runs to 15 residues. Trimming left V 5 bases short and J 0 bases short, with 12 bases between. Per germline, CDR1 SGHDT and CDR2 YYEEEE. CDR3 in amino acids: CASSWDVSSYNEQFF. For the CDR3, the DNA is TGTGCCAGCAGTTGGGACGTGAGCTCCTACAATGAGCAGTTCTTC.

The chain links TRBV7-3 to TRBJ2-2; maybe TRBD1 (6 bases). The V end lost 2 bases, the J end lost 1 base, and 14 bases lay between the germline ends. The CDR3 runs 17 residues. Germline V lookup: CDR1 SGHTA, CDR2 FQGTGA. CDR3: CASSLGGGSLNTGELFF. DNA of the CDR3: TGTGCCAGCAGCTTAGGTGGGGGCTCGCTGAACACCGGGGAGCTGTTTTTT.

The rearrangement links TRBV9 to TRBJ2-3, with 10 nucleotides matching TRBD1. CDR1 and CDR2 (germline): SGDLS, YYNGEE. The CDR3 contains 15 residues. V lost 4 bases and J lost 5; bases outside the gene matches: 7. The CDR3 is CASSYGQGGRDTQYF. The CDR3 region has the DNA TGTGCCAGCAGCTACGGACAGGGGGGCAGAGATACGCAGTATTTT.

The chain is built from TRBV7-6 and TRBJ2-3; no firm D call. The CDR3 covers 13 residues. V dropped 1 base and J dropped 4 bases, with 6 bases sitting between them. The germline gives CDR1 SGHVS, CDR2 FNYEAQ. CDR3 sequence reads: CASSLGKADTQYF. The CDR3 nucleotides are TGTGCCAGCAGCTTAGGGAAAGCAGATACGCAGTATTTT. Full variable domain (outside the CDR3, taken from reference TRBV7-6 and TRBJ2-3): GAGVSQSPRYKVTKRGQDVALRCDPISGHVSLYWYRQALGQGPEFLTYFNYEAQQDKSGLPNDRFSAERPEGSISTLTIQRTEQRDSAMYRCASSLGKADTQYFGPGTRLTVL.

This chain joins TRBV7-6 and TRBJ2-6, with TRBD1 identical over 10 bases. V gave up 2 bases and J gave up 0 bases; unmatched junction bases: 10. The CDR3 contains 20 residues. CDR1 SGHVS and CDR2 FNYEAQ come from the germline V gene. The CDR3 reads CASSLFGTGVRPSGANVLTF. DNA of the CDR3: TGTGCCAGCAGCTTATTTGGGACAGGGGTTCGTCCCTCTGGGGCCAACGTCCTGACTTTC.

The CDR3 spells CARGTRDRGYNSPLHF. CDR3 coding DNA: TGTGCCAGAGGGACCCGGGACAGGGGGTATAATTCACCCCTCCACTTT. The chain recombines TRBV2 with TRBJ1-6; 11 positions match TRBD1. The trim removed 9 bases at V and 4 bases at J, leaving 8 bases unmatched. The CDR3 loop spans 16 amino acids. In germline, CDR1 is SNHLY, CDR2 FYNNEI.

The CDR3 nucleotides read TGCGCCAGCAGGCCTGAGCGGTGGGAAAAACTGTTTTTT. This translates into CASRPERWEKLFF. The rearrangement uses TRBV4-1 and TRBJ1-4; D uncertain. Germline V gene lookup returns CDR1 MGHRA and CDR2 YSYEKL. The CDR3 covers 13 residues. V lost 6 bases to trimming and J lost 8 bases, with 13 bases between them.

This chain links TRBV14 with TRBJ1-1; 9 nucleotides align to TRBD1. V lost 2 bases, J lost 11 bases, and 9 bases stayed unmatched. CDR3 length: 14 residues. Germline V lookup: CDR1 SGHDN, CDR2 FVKESK. The CDR3 DNA sequence: TGTGCCAGCAGCCAAATCGCCGGGACAGGGCGGGCTTTCTTT. As protein: CASSQIAGTGRAFF.

This chain joins TRBV5-1 and TRBJ1-4; TRBD1 aligns across 7 bases. Per the germline V gene, CDR1 is SGHRS and CDR2 is YFSETQ. The junction had 11 bases not matched to a gene; V was cut back by 4 bases and J by 5 bases. The CDR3 is made up of 16 amino acids. CDR3 sequence: CASSRQGGGLNEKLFF. The CDR3 DNA follows: TGCGCCAGCAGCCGACAGGGAGGTGGGTTGAATGAAAAACTGTTTTTT.

The chain joins TRBV18 to TRBJ1-2; 8 bases align to TRBD1. This CDR3 spans 18 amino acids. V dropped 3 bases and J dropped 7; count of bases not matched to a gene: 19. Per germline, CDR1 KGHSH and CDR2 LQKENI. DNA for the CDR3: TGTGCCAGCTCACCCCCCAATACGGGGCAGGGGGCGCCGAGTGGCTACACCTTC. It translates to CASSPPNTGQGAPSGYTF.

V usage is TRBV27 and J usage is TRBJ2-7; D gene uncertain. V lost 3 bases, J lost 3 bases, and 18 bases lay in between. Germline lookup yields CDR1 MNHEY and CDR2 SMNVEV (reference sequence). The CDR3 totals 16 residues. The CDR3 bases are TGTGCCAGCAGTTTCCTACCACCGGAGATGGGCTACGAGCAGTACTTC. Protein sequence: CASSFLPPEMGYEQYF.

The CDR3 loop is CASTEAVATNEKLFF. The CDR3 DNA reads as TGTGCCAGTACGGAGGCCGTAGCAACTAATGAAAAACTGTTTTTT. The V and J genes are TRBV19 and TRBJ1-4; D is unclear. The CDR3 runs 15 residues. V was clipped by 7 bases and J by 0 bases, with 12 bases between them. Looked up from germline, CDR1 is LNHDA and CDR2 is SQIVND (reference sequence).

This chain connects TRBV4-3 to TRBJ2-1; 7 bases are shared with TRBD2. The CDR3 consists of 19 residues. With V trimmed by 1 base and J by 8 bases, 20 bases remained unmatched. Germline V CDR1 and CDR2: LGHNA, YSLEER. The CDR3 is CASSQVTSSLDILSHEQFF. CDR3 coding DNA: TGCGCCAGCAGCCAAGTGACTAGCAGTCTGGATATCCTTTCTCATGAGCAGTTCTTC.

This rearrangement joins TRBV2 to TRBJ2-7; D is perhaps TRBD1 (5 bases). Trimming stripped 5 bases from V and 5 bases from J, with 13 bases between. Germline CDR1 reads SNHLY; CDR2 reads FYNNEI. The CDR3 loop spans 13 amino acids. The CDR3 loop reads CASSLNQGDEQYF. The CDR3 nucleotides are TGTGCCAGCAGTTTAAATCAGGGCGACGAGCAGTACTTC.